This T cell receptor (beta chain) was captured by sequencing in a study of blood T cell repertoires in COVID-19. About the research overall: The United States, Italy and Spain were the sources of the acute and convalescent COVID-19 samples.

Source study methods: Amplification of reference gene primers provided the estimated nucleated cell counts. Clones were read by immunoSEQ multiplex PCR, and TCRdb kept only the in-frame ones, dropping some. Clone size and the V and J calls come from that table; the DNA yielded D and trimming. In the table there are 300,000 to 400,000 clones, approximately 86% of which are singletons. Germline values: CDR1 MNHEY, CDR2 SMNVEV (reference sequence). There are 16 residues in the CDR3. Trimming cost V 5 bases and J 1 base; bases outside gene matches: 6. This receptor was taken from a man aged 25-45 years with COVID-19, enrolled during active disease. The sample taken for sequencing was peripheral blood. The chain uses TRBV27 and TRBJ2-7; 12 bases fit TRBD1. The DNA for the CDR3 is TGTGCCAGCAGTAAAGGGACAGGGGGCGCATCCTACGAGCAGTACTTC. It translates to CASSKGTGGASYEQYF.